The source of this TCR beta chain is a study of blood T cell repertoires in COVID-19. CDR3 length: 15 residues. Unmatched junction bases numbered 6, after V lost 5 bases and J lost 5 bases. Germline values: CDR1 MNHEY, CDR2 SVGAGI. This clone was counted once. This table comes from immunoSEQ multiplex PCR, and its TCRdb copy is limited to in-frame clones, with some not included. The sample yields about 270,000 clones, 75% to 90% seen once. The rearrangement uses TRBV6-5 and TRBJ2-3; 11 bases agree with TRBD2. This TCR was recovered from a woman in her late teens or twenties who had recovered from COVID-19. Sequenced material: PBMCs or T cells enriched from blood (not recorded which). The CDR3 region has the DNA TGTGCCAGCAGTCCGACTAGCGGGGTGTTAGATACGCAGTATTTT. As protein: CASSPTSGVLDTQYF.